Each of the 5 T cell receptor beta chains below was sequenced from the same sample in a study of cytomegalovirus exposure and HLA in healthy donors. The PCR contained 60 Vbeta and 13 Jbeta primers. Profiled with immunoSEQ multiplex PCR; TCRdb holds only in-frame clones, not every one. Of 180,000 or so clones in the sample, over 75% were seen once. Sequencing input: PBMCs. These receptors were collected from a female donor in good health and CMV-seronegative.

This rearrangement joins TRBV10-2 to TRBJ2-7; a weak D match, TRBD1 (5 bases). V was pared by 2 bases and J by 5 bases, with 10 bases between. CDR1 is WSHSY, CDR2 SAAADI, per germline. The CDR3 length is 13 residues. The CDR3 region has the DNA TGCGCCAGCAGTGAGCAGGGTGCCAACGAGCAGTACTTC. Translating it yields CASSEQGANEQYF.

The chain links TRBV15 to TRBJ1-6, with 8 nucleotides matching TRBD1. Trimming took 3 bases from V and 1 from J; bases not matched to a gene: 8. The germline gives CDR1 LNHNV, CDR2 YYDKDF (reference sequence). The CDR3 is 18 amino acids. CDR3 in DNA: TGTGCCACCAGCAGCCGGGTCAGGGGGCGATCCTATAATTCACCCCTCCACTTT. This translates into CATSSRVRGRSYNSPLHF.

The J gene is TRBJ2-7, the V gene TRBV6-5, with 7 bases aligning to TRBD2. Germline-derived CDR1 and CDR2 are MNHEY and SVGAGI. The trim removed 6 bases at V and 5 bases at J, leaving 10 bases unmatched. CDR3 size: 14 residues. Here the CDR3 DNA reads TGTGCCAGCAGGGGTCTTGGTGGGAGGGACGAGCAGTACTTC. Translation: CASRGLGGRDEQYF.

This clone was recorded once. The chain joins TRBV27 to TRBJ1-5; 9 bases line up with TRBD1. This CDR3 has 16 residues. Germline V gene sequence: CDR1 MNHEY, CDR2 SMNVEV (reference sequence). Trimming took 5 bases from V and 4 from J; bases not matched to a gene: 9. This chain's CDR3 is CASSPIRTGANQPQHF. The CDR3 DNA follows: TGTGCCAGCAGTCCCATTCGGACAGGGGCAAATCAGCCCCAGCATTTT.

CDR3: CASSLSTDTEAFF. The CDR3 DNA reads TGTGCCAGCAGCTTAAGTACAGACACTGAAGCTTTCTTT. This chain uses TRBV7-3 with TRBJ1-1; no reliable D call. Germline CDR1 reads SGHTA; CDR2 reads FQGTGA. The V end lost 1 base, the J end lost 3 bases, and 6 bases lay between the germline ends. The CDR3 spans 13 residues.